A single sample is the source of the 26 T cell receptor beta chains below, sequenced in a study of shared clonotypes between healthy human individuals. CD8 cells regarded as naive lacked CD45RO, were positively chosen for CCR7, and omitted terminally differentiated effector memory CD45RA+ cells. Some clones are missing from TCRdb's copy, which holds only in-frame ones; the method was immunoSEQ multiplex PCR. The table records around 580,000 clones, 98% of them present only once. The sequenced material came from naive CD8+ T cells sorted from blood. The receptors shown here come from a young man in good health.

The rearrangement uses TRBV19 and TRBJ2-5, with D hard to call. CDR3 length equals 13 residues. V dropped 3 bases and J dropped 9 bases, with 14 bases sitting between them. Germline CDR1 is LNHDA and CDR2 is SQIVND (reference sequence). The CDR3 DNA sequence: TGTGCCAGTAGTATCGACGGGCCGGCGGCCCAGTACTTC. It codes for CASSIDGPAAQYF.

This clone was counted a single time. V usage is TRBV13 and J usage is TRBJ2-1; 11 bases fit TRBD2. Unmatched junction bases numbered 21, after V lost 5 bases and J lost 0 bases. There are 22 residues in the CDR3. The germline V gene has CDR1 PRHDT and CDR2 FYEKMQ (reference sequence). The CDR3 DNA sequence: TGTGCCAGCAGCCGTGTGGAACTAGCGGGAGCCGAATTTAGGCACTCCTACAATGAGCAGTTCTTC. This sequence encodes CASSRVELAGAEFRHSYNEQFF.

The rearrangement links TRBV19 to TRBJ2-1, with 11 positions matching TRBD1. Germline lookup yields CDR1 LNHDA and CDR2 SQIVND (reference sequence). With V trimmed by 3 bases and J by 4 bases, 2 bases remained unmatched. The CDR3 runs to 15 residues. CDR3 nucleotides: TGTGCCAGTAGTATTGGGACAGGGGGATACAATGAGCAGTTCTTC. Protein: CASSIGTGGYNEQFF.

This sequence joins TRBV7-8 and TRBJ2-4, with TRBD2 matching 10 bases. CDR1 and CDR2 (germline): SGHVS, FQNEAQ. Unmatched junction bases numbered 14, after V lost 4 bases and J lost 8 bases. This CDR3 contains 17 residues. The CDR3 is CASSSKGLAAPGDIQYF. CDR3 DNA sequence: TGTGCCAGCAGCTCGAAAGGACTAGCGGCACCTGGGGACATTCAGTACTTC.

J is TRBJ1-1 and V is TRBV5-1; no firm D call. Germline V CDR1 and CDR2: SGHRS, YFSETQ. CDR3 length: 13 residues. V lost 5 bases and J lost 3, with 11 bases in between. CDR3 DNA sequence: TGCGCCAGCAGGCCACCGGACTACACTGAAGCTTTCTTT. It yields the protein CASRPPDYTEAFF.

This rearrangement joins TRBV6-1 to TRBJ1-4, with a weak D call TRBD1 (6 bases). The CDR3 has 15 residues. Germline CDR1 and CDR2: MNHNS and SASEGT. Trimming removed 2 bases at V and 6 bases at J, with 13 bases between. The CDR3 protein is CASSERSGADEKLFF. CDR3 nucleotide sequence: TGTGCCAGCAGTGAACGGTCGGGGGCGGATGAAAAACTGTTTTTT.

The J gene is TRBJ2-7, the V gene TRBV27, with D maybe TRBD2 (5 bases). Trimming took 6 bases from V and 4 from J, leaving 16 bases between them. CDR3 length equals 14 residues. Per germline, CDR1 MNHEY and CDR2 SMNVEV (reference sequence). The DNA of the CDR3 is TGTGCCAGCAGCCTCCGAACTTCGGGGTACGAGCAGTACTTC. Translated: CASSLRTSGYEQYF.

This rearrangement joins TRBV14 to TRBJ2-5; 7 nucleotides agree with TRBD1. The CDR3 extends over 16 amino acids. From germline, CDR1 is SGHDN and CDR2 FVKESK. Trimming at V came to 5 bases and at J to 5 bases, leaving 14 bases not matched to a gene. The CDR3 DNA reads TGTGCCAGCAGCAACCCCGAGACAGGGCGAAGTGAGACCCAGTACTTC. Its protein is CASSNPETGRSETQYF.

V is TRBV9 and J is TRBJ1-2; possible D gene TRBD1, 6 bases. V lost 0 bases, J lost 4 bases, and 16 bases lay in between. CDR1 and CDR2 (germline): SGDLS, YYNGEE. CDR3 length: 16 residues. The chain's CDR3 is CASSVVASGGLYGYTF. The CDR3 bases are TGTGCCAGCAGCGTAGTAGCCTCCGGGGGGCTCTATGGCTACACCTTC.

V is TRBV7-3 and J is TRBJ2-7, with D possibly being TRBD1 or TRBD2 (6 bases each). In germline, CDR1 is SGHTA, CDR2 FQGTGA. Trimming cost V 1 base and J 2 bases, with 9 bases left between them. This CDR3 is 14 amino acids long. CDR3 sequence (DNA): TGTGCCAGCAGCTTAATCGGGGGCCCCTACGAGCAGTACTTC. It is translated as CASSLIGGPYEQYF.

The genes are TRBV6-6 and TRBJ2-7; D is unclear. Germline assignment: CDR1 MNHNY and CDR2 SVGAGI (reference sequence). The CDR3 loop spans 13 amino acids. V lost 4 bases and J lost 0, with 7 bases in between. The CDR3 region has the DNA TGTGCCAGCAGTTCCCTGGGCTCCTACGAGCAGTACTTC. Translation: CASSSLGSYEQYF.

The chain couples TRBV7-8 to TRBJ2-5; D remains ambiguous. Germline CDR1 is SGHVS and CDR2 is FQNEAQ. Deletions cut 2 bases from V and 5 bases from J, with 9 bases between. This CDR3 contains 13 residues. The CDR3 loop reads CASSLRARETQYF. DNA of the CDR3: TGTGCCAGCAGCTTACGGGCACGGGAGACCCAGTACTTC.

This chain joins TRBV10-3 and TRBJ1-2; 7 positions match TRBD1. Trimming took 2 bases from V and 4 from J; bases not matched to a gene: 10. Germline V gives CDR1 ENHRY, CDR2 SYGVKD. The CDR3 contains 16 residues. CDR3 residues: CAISEDGGGAGYGYTF. In DNA form, the CDR3 reads TGTGCCATCAGTGAGGATGGAGGGGGCGCAGGCTATGGCTACACCTTC.

The J gene is TRBJ2-3, the V gene TRBV27, with TRBD2 matching 7 bases. The germline gives CDR1 MNHEY, CDR2 SMNVEV (reference sequence). This CDR3 comprises 16 residues. J gave up 4 bases and V 5 bases, and 12 bases lay outside the gene matches. The CDR3 sequence: CASSPRASGGPDTQYF. CDR3 nucleotides: TGTGCCAGCAGTCCTAGAGCTAGCGGTGGTCCAGATACGCAGTATTTT.

The chain employs TRBV11-3 and TRBJ2-1, with a tentative D call TRBD2 (6 bases). This CDR3 region has 14 residues. Trimming removed 1 base at V and 9 bases at J, with 13 bases between. Germline V CDR1 and CDR2: SGHNT, YENEEA. The CDR3 loop is CASSLVPGGVEQFF. In DNA, the CDR3 is TGTGCCAGCAGCTTAGTCCCCGGCGGGGTTGAGCAGTTCTTC.

This sequence joins TRBV7-9 and TRBJ2-1, with 12 bases aligning to TRBD2. Germline V gene lookup returns CDR1 SEHNR and CDR2 FQNEAQ (reference sequence). J was trimmed by 5 bases and V by 5 bases; bases with no gene match: 10. The CDR3 spans 17 residues. This CDR3 reads CASSREKGLAGHNEQFF. The DNA of the CDR3 is TGTGCCAGCAGCCGCGAAAAAGGACTAGCGGGACACAATGAGCAGTTCTTC.

V and J are TRBV4-1 and TRBJ2-1; D may be TRBD2 (5 bases). Germline V gene lookup returns CDR1 MGHRA and CDR2 YSYEKL. This CDR3 contains 15 residues. V was pared by 3 bases and J by 4 bases, with 13 bases between. The CDR3 loop is CASSHIRGKYNEQFF. The CDR3 DNA reads as TGCGCCAGCAGCCATATACGGGGAAAGTACAATGAGCAGTTCTTC.

This clone has just one count. CDR3 DNA sequence: TGTGCCAGCAGTTACGGGACAGGGTACTATGGCTACACCTTC. It translates to CASSYGTGYYGYTF. This chain joins TRBV6-5 and TRBJ1-2; 9 bases agree with TRBD1. This CDR3 spans 14 amino acids. Trimming cost V 2 bases and J 3 bases; bases outside gene matches: 1. CDR1 and CDR2 (germline): MNHEY, SVGAGI.

The chain uses TRBV4-1 and TRBJ1-1, with D possibly TRBD1 on 5 matching bases. Trimming shortened V by 2 bases and J by 2 bases, and 12 bases separated the two germline ends. Germline V gives CDR1 MGHRA, CDR2 YSYEKL. The CDR3 totals 15 residues. The CDR3 sequence: CASSQLLRGNTEAFF. CDR3 bases: TGCGCCAGCAGCCAATTATTAAGGGGAAACACTGAAGCTTTCTTT.

This chain links TRBV19 with TRBJ2-7, with a weak D call TRBD2 (6 bases). The germline V gene encodes CDR1 LNHDA and CDR2 SQIVND (reference sequence). This CDR3 comprises 14 residues. Trimming took off 3 bases at V and 0 bases at J, with 9 bases between the two ends. The CDR3 spells CASSIWEDSYEQYF. For the CDR3, the DNA is TGTGCCAGTAGTATCTGGGAGGACTCCTACGAGCAGTACTTC.

This rearrangement joins TRBV9 to TRBJ1-1, with unresolved D. CDR3 length: 13 amino acids. Germline V lookup: CDR1 SGDLS, CDR2 YYNGEE. Trimming cost V 3 bases and J 0 bases, with 6 bases left between them. The CDR3 DNA reads as TGTGCCAGCAGCGGTTACATGAACACTGAAGCTTTCTTT. Its protein product is CASSGYMNTEAFF.

The rearrangement joins TRBV9 to TRBJ2-1; D may match TRBD1 or TRBD2 (5 bases each). Deletions cut 3 bases from V and 5 bases from J, with 15 bases between. CDR1 and CDR2 (germline): SGDLS, YYNGEE. The length of the CDR3 is 15 residues. The CDR3 is CASSGGLGGNNEQFF. The CDR3 nucleotides are TGTGCCAGCAGCGGCGGACTTGGGGGTAACAATGAGCAGTTCTTC.

The chain uses TRBV11-2 and TRBJ2-7; D not certain. Germline CDR1 and CDR2: SGHAT and FQNNGV. CDR3 length: 14 residues. V was trimmed by 1 base and J by 2 bases, leaving 9 bases between them. CDR3 coding DNA: TGTGCCAGCAGCTTAGTATCTGTTGCCTACGAGCAGTACTTC. Amino acids: CASSLVSVAYEQYF. Full variable domain (remainder filled in from reference TRBV11-2 and TRBJ2-7): EAGVAQSPRYKIIEKRQSVAFWCNPISGHATLYWYQQILGQGPKLLIQFQNNGVVDDSQLPKDRFSAERLKGVDSTLKIQPAKLEDSAVYLCASSLVSVAYEQYFGPGTRLTVT.

The rearrangement links TRBV5-1 to TRBJ2-7, with D tentatively TRBD1 or TRBD2 (5 bases each). V lost 0 bases to trimming and J lost 0 bases, with 19 bases between them. Germline lookup yields CDR1 SGHRS and CDR2 YFSETQ. This CDR3 has 18 amino acids. The CDR3, as DNA: TGCGCCAGCAGCTTGGTCTTTTTTGGGACCACCGACTCCTACGAGCAGTACTTC. Protein: CASSLVFFGTTDSYEQYF. Based on the CDR3 plus reference TRBV5-1 and TRBJ2-7, the full variable domain is KAGVTQTPRYLIKTRGQQVTLSCSPISGHRSVSWYQQTPGQGLQFLFEYFSETQRNKGNFPGRFSGRQFSNSRSEMNVSTLELGDSALYLCASSLVFFGTTDSYEQYFGPGTRLTVT.

This clone has a handful of counts. The CDR3 sequence: CASSFSGGYYNEQFF. CDR3 nucleotide sequence: TGCGCCAGCAGCTTTAGCGGAGGGTACTACAATGAGCAGTTCTTC. The rearrangement joins TRBV5-1 to TRBJ2-1; tentative D call: TRBD2 (6 bases). With 2 bases removed from V and 3 bases from J, the gap between germline ends came to 12 bases. The CDR3 consists of 15 residues. Germline V gene data show CDR1 as SGHRS and CDR2 as YFSETQ.

This chain joins TRBV28 and TRBJ1-1; tentatively, D is TRBD1 (6 bases). The V and J ends lost 6 bases and 1 base respectively, with 15 bases between them. The CDR3 totals 15 residues. Germline lookup yields CDR1 MDHEN and CDR2 SYDVKM. The CDR3 reads CASSLNLDRNTEAFF. Written as DNA, the CDR3 is TGTGCCAGCAGCCTTAACTTGGACAGGAACACTGAAGCTTTCTTT.